This T cell receptor beta chain was recorded in a study of cytomegalovirus exposure and HLA in healthy donors. Study context: In an early release, HLA-typed donors contributed 90 million or so unique TCR sequences. Of the donors genotyped, 300 to 500 in all, 80% to 85% fell in the Caucasian-associated ancestry cluster. General study points: Within an earlier analysis, most TCR beta V segments proved productive either about 87% or about 30% of the time. Most TCR sequences proved rare, with some public TCRs found in many donors.

The germline V gene has CDR1 MDHEN and CDR2 SYDVKM. The CDR3 totals 16 residues. V was pared by 4 bases and J by 0 bases, with 6 bases of the junction left unmatched. PCR primers comprised 60 Vbeta and 13 Jbeta primers. Here immunoSEQ multiplex PCR was the method, and the copy in TCRdb shows in-frame clones only, minus some. The sample has around 95,000 clones, over 75% seen once. Concerning this clone: Its target is not known.

The receptor was isolated from a female donor in good health and CMV-seropositive. This chain links TRBV28 with TRBJ2-3; 8 positions match TRBD1. Material: PBMCs. The CDR3 is CASSWDRSFSTDTQYF. CDR3 DNA: TGTGCCAGCAGTTGGGACAGGTCGTTTAGCACAGATACGCAGTATTTT.